The rows below give T cell receptor beta chains drawn from one sample of a study of cytomegalovirus exposure and HLA in healthy donors. Sequenced by immunoSEQ multiplex PCR; TCRdb stores in-frame clones only, minus some. The table has more than 200,000 clones, 70% to 80% seen once. The source material was PBMCs. All receptors derive from a girl aged 2 to 10 in good health and CMV-seronegative. The CDR3 runs from the conserved cysteine through the conserved F or W. The D gene is left open where the match is weak. The listing skips clone size in some rows; elsewhere it reads once, few, many or a size class.

TGTGCCAGCAGCTCGCACGGACTAGCGGGCACGAACACCGGGGAGCTGTTTTTT CASSSHGLAGTNTGELFF TRBJ2-2 few TRBD2 TRBV5-4
TGCGCCAGCAGCTTGGCCACAGGGGGCTATGGCTACACCTTC CASSLATGGYGYTF TRBJ1-2 few TRBD1 TRBV5-1
TGCGCCAGCAGCCAAGATCCCCCCGCCGGACAGGGGAGTAGGAATGAGCAGTTCTTC CASSQDPPAGQGSRNEQFF TRBJ2-1 . TRBD1 TRBV4-1
TGTGCCACCAGCAGTAGGAAGGGAGGAGCTTTCTTT CATSSRKGGAFF TRBJ1-1 . . TRBV15
TGTGCCAGTAGTAAGCCCCTCGGGGTAGCGGGAGACTACGAGCAGTACTTC CASSKPLGVAGDYEQYF TRBJ2-7 once TRBD2 TRBV19
TGCGCCAGCAGCCCTATAGCGGGGACCTACGAGCAGTACTTC CASSPIAGTYEQYF TRBJ2-7 once TRBD2 TRBV4-1
TGTGCCGATCCGGGACAGGGGGAAACACGAATATACTACGAGCAGTACTTC CADPGQGETRIYYEQYF TRBJ2-7 . TRBD1 TRBV27
TGTGCCAGCAGTTTTCGTAGCACAGATACGCAGTATTTT CASSFRSTDTQYF TRBJ2-3 . . TRBV28
TGTGCCAGCAGCCGACAGGGGAGAGGGACAGGGTTCTATGAGCAGTTCTTC CASSRQGRGTGFYEQFF TRBJ2-1 . TRBD1 TRBV25-1
TGTGCCAGCGGTTCTCGGAACACCATATATTTT CASGSRNTIYF TRBJ1-3 . . TRBV25-1
TGTGCCAGCGGCGGGGTCGGCGACGATTCACCCCTCCACTTT CASGGVGDDSPLHF TRBJ1-6 . . TRBV6-6
TGTGCCAGCTCCACAGATAACTATGGCTACACCTTC CASSTDNYGYTF TRBJ1-2 . . TRBV5-4
TGTGCCAGCAGTGAGACTAGCGGGAGGGCCGGGGGTGAGCAGTTCTTC CASSETSGRAGGEQFF TRBJ2-1 . TRBD2 TRBV2
TGCGCCAGCAGCACCGGGACAGGGATGGTGTGGACTGAAGCTTTCTTT CASSTGTGMVWTEAFF TRBJ1-1 . TRBD1 TRBV5-1
TGCGCCAGCAGCCAAGAAGAAGGGGCGAACACTGAAGCTTTCTTT CASSQEEGANTEAFF TRBJ1-1 . . TRBV4-1
TGCAGCGTTGAAGTCACGGACAGATCCTACGAGCAGTACTTC CSVEVTDRSYEQYF TRBJ2-7 . . TRBV29-1
TGTGCCACCCGAGAGGCGGGAGGGTGGAATGAGCAGTTCTTC CATREAGGWNEQFF TRBJ2-1 . TRBD2 TRBV6-5
TGTGCCAGCAGCCAAGCCGGGATGATCTATGGCTACACCTTC CASSQAGMIYGYTF TRBJ1-2 . . TRBV14
TGTGCCAGCAGTGAAGCTAGGACAGGAGTACGTTCACCCCTCCACTTT CASSEARTGVRSPLHF TRBJ1-6 few TRBD1 TRBV2
TGCGCCAGCAGCTTGGGTGCGCGGGGGGCTGGCACAGATACGCAGTATTTT CASSLGARGAGTDTQYF TRBJ2-3 few TRBD2 TRBV5-1
TGTGCCAGCAGCTTACTACAGGGGACCGGGGAGCTGTTTTTT CASSLLQGTGELFF TRBJ2-2 . TRBD1 TRBV7-9
TGCAGCGTTGAAGGAGGGGAGCAGGGGCTCTACGAGCAGTACTTC CSVEGGEQGLYEQYF TRBJ2-7 . . TRBV29-1
TGTGCCAGCAGTTACTCGCCGGAGCGCAACGAGCAGTACTTC CASSYSPERNEQYF TRBJ2-7 . . TRBV6-6
TGTGCCAGCAGTTACGGACAGGGGGCGAGGTCGCAGTATTTT CASSYGQGARSQYF TRBJ2-3 . TRBD1 TRBV6-5
TGTGCCAGCAGCTTTGGTAGGGGCGGGGAGCTGTTTTTT CASSFGRGGELFF TRBJ2-2 . . TRBV5-6
TGTGCCAGCAGCCCCACAGGGGCAGCCAAAAACATTCAGTACTTC CASSPTGAAKNIQYF TRBJ2-4 . TRBD1 TRBV7-9
TGCAGCGTTCAGAGGGAGACCCAGTACTTC CSVQRETQYF TRBJ2-5 . . TRBV29-1
TGTGCCATCAGTGGGGTGACTAGCGGGACGGGTGAGCAGTTCTTC CAISGVTSGTGEQFF TRBJ2-1 . TRBD2 TRBV10-3